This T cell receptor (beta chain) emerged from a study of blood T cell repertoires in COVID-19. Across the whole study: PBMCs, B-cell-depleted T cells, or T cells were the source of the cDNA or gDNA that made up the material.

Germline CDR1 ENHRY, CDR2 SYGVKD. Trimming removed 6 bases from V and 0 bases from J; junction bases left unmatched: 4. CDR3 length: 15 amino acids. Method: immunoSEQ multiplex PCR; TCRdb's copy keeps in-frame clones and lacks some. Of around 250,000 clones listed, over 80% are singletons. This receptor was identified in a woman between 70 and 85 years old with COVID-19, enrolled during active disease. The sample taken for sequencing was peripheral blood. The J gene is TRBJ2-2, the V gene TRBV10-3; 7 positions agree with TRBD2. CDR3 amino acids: CAIRSREANTGELFF. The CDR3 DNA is TGTGCCATCAGAAGCCGGGAGGCGAACACCGGGGAGCTGTTTTTT.